The clone carrying this TCR beta chain occurred a few times. Its antigen is unknown. These data originate in a study of CD8 T cells in ankylosing spondylitis. The CDR3 totals 15 residues. The ends were cut back, 1 base at V and 4 bases at J, with 11 bases in the middle. The germline V gene encodes CDR1 SGHTA and CDR2 FQGNSA. One entry per CDR3 protein results from TCRdb running MiXCR on the 5' RACE reads. This table holds more than 650,000 distinct CDR3 sequences, 12% found once. Study-wide results and limits: There was a TCR beta motif, made of several highly homologous variants, that appeared characteristic of ankylosing spondylitis blood.

The sample comprised blood, either unsorted or a sorted T cell fraction (not recorded which). The TCR comes from a male donor with ankylosing spondylitis. The genes are TRBV7-2 and TRBJ1-5; no clear D gene. In DNA form, the CDR3 reads TGTGCCAGCAGCTTAGGAACAATTGGGAATCAGCCCCAGCATTTT. The encoded protein is CASSLGTIGNQPQHF.